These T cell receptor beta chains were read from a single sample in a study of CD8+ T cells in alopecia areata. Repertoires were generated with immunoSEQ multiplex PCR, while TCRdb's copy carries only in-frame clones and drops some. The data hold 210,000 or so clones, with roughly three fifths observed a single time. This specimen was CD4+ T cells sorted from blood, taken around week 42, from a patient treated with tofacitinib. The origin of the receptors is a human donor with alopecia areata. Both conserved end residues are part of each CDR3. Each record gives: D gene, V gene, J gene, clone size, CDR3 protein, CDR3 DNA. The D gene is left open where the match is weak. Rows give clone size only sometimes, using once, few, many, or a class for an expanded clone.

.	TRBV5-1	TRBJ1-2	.	CASSLNGASGWGTF	TGCGCCAGCAGCTTGAACGGTGCCTCCGGGTGGGGGACCTTC
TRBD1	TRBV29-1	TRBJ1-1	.	CSVCPGGTEAFF	TGCAGCGTCTGCCCAGGGGGTACTGAAGCTTTCTTT
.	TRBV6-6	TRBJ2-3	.	CASSYSKRGSDTQYF	TGTGCCAGCAGTTACTCGAAGAGGGGATCAGATACGCAGTATTTT
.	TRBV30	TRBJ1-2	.	CAWNPGPSTGYTF	TGTGCCTGGAACCCGGGACCCAGCACTGGCTACACCTTC
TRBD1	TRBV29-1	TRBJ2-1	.	CSVDSLPPRTGANEQFF	TGCAGCGTTGATTCGTTGCCCCCCCGGACAGGGGCTAATGAGCAGTTCTTC
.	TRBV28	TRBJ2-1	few	CASSLAGRIHNEQFF	TGTGCCAGCAGTTTAGCAGGGAGAATTCACAATGAGCAGTTCTTC
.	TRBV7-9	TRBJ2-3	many	CASSSWTASTDTQYF	TGTGCCAGCAGCTCTTGGACGGCTAGCACAGATACGCAGTATTTT
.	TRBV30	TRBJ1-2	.	CAWSGGNYGYTF	TGTGCCTGGAGTGGAGGAAACTATGGCTACACCTTC
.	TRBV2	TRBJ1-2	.	CASKAANYGYTF	TGTGCCAGCAAGGCAGCAAACTATGGCTACACCTTC
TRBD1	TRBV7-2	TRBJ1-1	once	CASSQGGEAFF	TGTGCCAGCAGCCAGGGGGGTGAAGCTTTCTTT
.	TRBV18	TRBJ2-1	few	CASPWKKQFF	TGTGCCAGCCCGTGGAAGAAGCAGTTCTTC
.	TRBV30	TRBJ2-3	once	CAWGKANTQYF	TGTGCCTGGGGGAAGGCAAATACGCAGTATTTT
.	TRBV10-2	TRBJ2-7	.	CASSPLGRSYEQYF	TGCGCCAGCAGTCCGTTAGGGCGGTCCTACGAGCAGTACTTC
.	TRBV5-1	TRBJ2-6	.	CASSLGSLAGANVLTF	TGCGCCAGCAGCTTGGGCAGTCTGGCTGGGGCCAACGTCCTGACTTTC
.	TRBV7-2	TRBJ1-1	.	CASSFGTEAFF	TGTGCCAGCAGCTTCGGCACTGAAGCTTTCTTT
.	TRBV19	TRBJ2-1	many	CASRSFGGTYNEQFF	TGTGCCAGTAGGTCCTTCGGGGGGACATACAATGAGCAGTTCTTC
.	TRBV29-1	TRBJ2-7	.	CSVLWGYEQYF	TGCAGCGTTTTATGGGGATACGAGCAGTACTTC
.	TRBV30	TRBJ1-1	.	CAWSVSGVAFF	TGTGCCTGGAGTGTATCGGGTGTGGCTTTCTTT
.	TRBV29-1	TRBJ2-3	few	CSVGTGDTQYF	TGCAGCGTTGGAACGGGGGATACGCAGTATTTT
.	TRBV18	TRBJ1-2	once	CASSLEQGRDNYGYTF	TGTGCCAGCTCACTGGAACAGGGTCGGGATAACTATGGCTACACCTTC
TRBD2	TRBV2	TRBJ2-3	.	CASNSDPGGDTQYF	TGTGCCAGCAATTCTGACCCGGGAGGAGATACGCAGTATTTT
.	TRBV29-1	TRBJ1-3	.	CSVVEGFNSGNTIYF	TGCAGCGTTGTGGAGGGGTTCAACTCTGGAAACACCATATATTTT
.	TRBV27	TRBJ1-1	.	CASSLLGNTEAFF	TGTGCCAGCAGTTTGCTGGGGAACACTGAAGCTTTCTTT
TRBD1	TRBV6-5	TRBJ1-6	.	CASSRPGTGNSPLHF	TGTGCCAGCAGCCGACCCGGGACAGGGAATTCACCCCTCCACTTT
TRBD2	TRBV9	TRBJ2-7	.	CASSGGLEYPIHEQYF	TGTGCCAGCAGCGGGGGACTAGAGTATCCTATCCACGAGCAGTACTTC
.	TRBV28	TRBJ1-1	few	CASSSPPGQRNTEAFF	TGTGCCAGCAGTTCCCCGCCGGGACAAAGAAACACTGAAGCTTTCTTT
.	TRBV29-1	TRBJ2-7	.	CSVLVQNSYEQYF	TGCAGCGTTCTGGTACAAAACTCCTACGAGCAGTACTTC
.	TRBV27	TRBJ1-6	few	CASSSWGNSPLHF	TGTGCCAGCAGTTCATGGGGTAATTCACCCCTCCACTTT
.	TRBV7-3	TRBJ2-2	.	CASSFSSSGELFF	TGTGCCAGCAGCTTCTCTAGTTCCGGGGAGCTGTTTTTT
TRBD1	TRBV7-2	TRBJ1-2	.	CASSLPDRTGYTF	TGTGCCAGCAGCTTACCGGACAGGACCGGCTACACCTTC
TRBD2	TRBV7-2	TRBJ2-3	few	CASNRGVSDTQYF	TGTGCCAGCAACCGGGGGGTGTCAGATACGCAGTATTTT
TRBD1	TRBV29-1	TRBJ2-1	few	CRGQGASYNEQFF	TGCAGGGGACAGGGGGCTTCCTACAATGAGCAGTTCTTC
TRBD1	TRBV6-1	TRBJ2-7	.	CASSEVQGGYEQYF	TGTGCCAGCAGTGAAGTACAGGGGGGCTACGAGCAGTACTTC
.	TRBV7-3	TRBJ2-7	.	CASSPTASSYEQYF	TGTGCCAGCAGCCCAACCGCCAGCTCCTACGAGCAGTACTTC
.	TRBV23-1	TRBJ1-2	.	CATYDHYGYTF	TGCGCCACCTACGACCACTATGGCTACACCTTC
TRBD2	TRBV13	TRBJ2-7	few	CASSQTGEGRRYEQYF	TGTGCCAGCAGCCAAACGGGGGAGGGCAGGCGCTACGAGCAGTACTTC
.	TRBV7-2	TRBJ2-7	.	CASSPTTGPREQYF	TGTGCCAGCAGCCCCACAACGGGGCCTCGCGAGCAGTACTTC
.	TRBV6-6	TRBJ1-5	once	CASSTSTPNRHQPQHF	TGTGCCAGCAGTACCTCCACCCCAAACCGCCATCAGCCCCAGCATTTT